Listed below are T cell receptor beta chains from one sample, sequenced in a study of T cell changes during pregnancy in multiple sclerosis. Sequenced by immunoSEQ multiplex PCR; TCRdb stores in-frame clones only, minus some. The sample gives 79,000 or so clones, roughly nine tenths of which show up once; approximately 0.2% is in the top ten. The material was CD4+ T cells from peripheral blood mononuclear cells, obtained before pregnancy. The receptors were gathered from a female donor with multiple sclerosis, enrolled in a pregnancy study. Each CDR3 is given with its conserved first and last residue. The order of the fields is J gene, V gene, D gene, CDR3 DNA, CDR3 protein. D genes are given only for firm matches.

J: TRBJ2-1
V: TRBV6-5
D: NA
DNA: TGTGCCAGCAGTTATACGGGGGAACTCAATGAGCAGTTCTTC
CDR3: CASSYTGELNEQFF

J: TRBJ2-1
V: TRBV5-4
D: TRBD2
DNA: TGTGCCAGCAGCACTGGACTAGCGGGGGGGATTAATGAGCAGTTCTTC
CDR3: CASSTGLAGGINEQFF

J: TRBJ2-7
V: TRBV5-6
D: TRBD1
DNA: TGTGCCAGCAGCTGGACCGGGACAGGGGCCTACGAGCAGTACTTC
CDR3: CASSWTGTGAYEQYF

J: TRBJ2-1
V: TRBV9
D: NA
DNA: TGTGCCAGCAGCCCAAGCGGAGTAGAGTACAATGAGCAGTTCTTC
CDR3: CASSPSGVEYNEQFF

J: TRBJ1-2
V: TRBV10-3
D: TRBD1
DNA: TGTGCCATCAGAACACTGACAGGGGACGGCTACACCTTC
CDR3: CAIRTLTGDGYTF

J: TRBJ2-5
V: TRBV5-1
D: TRBD2
DNA: TGCGCCAGCAGCTTCGGACTAGCCTCACAAGAGACCCAGTACTTC
CDR3: CASSFGLASQETQYF

J: TRBJ2-1
V: TRBV7-9
D: TRBD2
DNA: TGTGCCAGCAGCTTAAGCCCGAAGACTAGCGGGAGAGGGCATGAGCAGTTCTTC
CDR3: CASSLSPKTSGRGHEQFF

J: TRBJ1-2
V: TRBV15
D: NA
DNA: TGTGCCACCAGCAATTCCGGGGAGTATGGCTACACCTTC
CDR3: CATSNSGEYGYTF

J: TRBJ1-2
V: TRBV5-6
D: TRBD1
DNA: TGTGCCAGCAGCTCCTCAGGACAGGGATCAGTTGGCTACACCTTC
CDR3: CASSSSGQGSVGYTF

J: TRBJ1-1
V: TRBV7-6
D: TRBD1
DNA: TGTGCCAGCAGCTTAAGGGACAGGGCGGACACTGAAGCTTTCTTT
CDR3: CASSLRDRADTEAFF